The source of this T cell receptor (beta chain) is a study of cytomegalovirus exposure and HLA in healthy donors (dated by TCRdb to the late 2010s). The study in broad terms: An earlier analysis of about 560 of the donors reported approximately 300 Gb of sequence data and 117 million unique TCR beta sequences obtained from about 200 million T cells. An early release that covered several hundred HLA-typed donors contained around 300 gigabases of sequencing data and tens of millions of unique TCR sequences. The genetic ancestry cluster associated with self-reported Caucasian donors included around 76% of the 350 to 500 genotyped donors. The aim of the study was to test whether cataloging public T cell receptors could identify signatures of past pathogen exposure. The study profiled the T cell repertoires of more than 500 subjects by immunosequencing and related them to cytomegalovirus serostatus. In addition to the first cohort of approximately 670 subjects, a separate validation cohort of 130 or so different subjects was used. High-throughput TCR immunosequencing, statistical association of individual TCRs with disease status, and machine learning were combined to predict cytomegalovirus infection status. A later analysis re-examined previously published TCR beta repertoires from about 670 donors and added high-resolution HLA genotyping to investigate patterns of TCR occurrence. The later analysis used no new phenotypic data to find candidate immune exposures, relying instead on TCR beta sequences and their occurrence across donors. To decide whether each TCR beta V gene segment behaved as functional or pseudogenic, an earlier analysis of approximately 620 of the donors relied on high-throughput TCR beta sequencing. Donor age, sex, ethnicity and CMV serostatus were compiled together with the repertoire data. A later genetic analysis took genome-wide SNP genotypes for about 60% of the roughly 670 donors and used that subset as a discovery cohort. Every discovery cohort repertoire had been produced on one sequencing platform. Both class I and class II loci were covered by HLA typing, at four-digit resolution. Typing coverage varied by locus: roughly 620-640 donors for A, B, C, DRB1 and DQB1; approximately 500 for DQA1; nearly 610 for DPA1; about 450 for DPB1. Because of strong linkage in the cohort, roughly five DR-DQ haplotypes were treated as single units for association and clustering. On average, about 200,000 unique TCR beta nucleotide sequences were sequenced per donor among some 420 genotyped donors of the cohort, with approximately 18% of those sequences being non-productive.

The cohort was made up of 666 healthy bone marrow donors. Cohort members were all nominally healthy when sampled, although unrecorded immune exposures were likely present. The donor was CMV seronegative and belonged to the group of 352 seronegative cohort members. A peripheral blood sample was collected from each donor, and TCR beta sequencing was performed on peripheral blood mononuclear cells. Genomic DNA was extracted from the blood cell samples with the Qiagen DNeasy Blood Extraction Kit. To note about this clone: What this receptor recognizes is not known. Base qualities are not at hand, and no much larger clone is one base apart.

The receptor library was made with the immunoSEQ multiplex PCR assay. The multiplex PCR relied on a mix of 60 forward primers for TCR Vbeta segments and 13 reverse primers for TCR Jbeta segments. The CDR3 region of rearranged TCR beta genes was amplified from genomic DNA with a multiplex PCR assay. The amplified TCR beta libraries were sequenced on the Illumina HiSeq System as 87-base-pair reads. Processing in the source paper ran as follows. In a later analysis, tens of millions of unique TCR beta chains were counted across the 500 to 850 repertoires, and roughly 11 million of these chains were shared by at least two donors. Raw reads were error-corrected and collapsed into unique sequences by a nearest-neighbor algorithm in which closely related sequences were merged to remove PCR and sequencing errors. V, D and J gene segments were assigned by aligning CDR3 sequences to IMGT reference sequences. For a sequence to be retained, a match of at least six nucleotides to both a V gene segment and a J gene segment was required. A rearrangement was called productive if the CDR3 had no stop codons and remained in frame with V and J, and every other rearrangement was called non-productive. CDR3 was defined according to IMGT convention as the region running from the second conserved V-encoded cysteine to the conserved J-encoded phenylalanine. In an earlier analysis of approximately 590 of the donors, sequences lacking an unambiguous match to a single V gene segment were excluded. In an earlier analysis of 587 of the donors, V segments were called functional above 56.7% productive rearrangements and were called segregating when the between-donor standard deviation exceeded 5%. To diagnose cytomegalovirus status from the catalog of TCR beta chain sequences, a statistical classification framework was built. In a later analysis, V and J genes were assigned by comparing TCR nucleotide sequences against IMGT/GENE-DB human TR gene sequences. In a later analysis, CDR3 sequences and most-parsimonious VDJ recombination scenarios were assigned using the TCRdist pipeline. In a later analysis, each TCR beta chain was defined by its CDR3 amino acid sequence together with its V-gene family, and reads without a unique V-gene family were excluded. As a way to deal with suspected cross-contamination and a sequencing artifact, a later analysis dropped hundreds of nucleotide sequences that were highly shared and had low generation probability. In a later analysis, a clonal expansion index for each public chain was calculated from normalized within-repertoire ranks of inferred template counts. Generation probabilities in a later analysis came from a VDJ recombination model fitted to out-of-frame rearrangements, and those results were checked against IGoR. In a later analysis, TCR-TCR, TCR-HLA and TCR-CMV co-occurrence was scored with hypergeometric tests, and a repertoire-size bias correction was applied to TCR pairs. To estimate false discovery rates, a later analysis permuted the HLA or CMV assignments 20 times. In a later analysis, co-occurring TCRs were grouped using DBSCAN, and TCRdist sequence similarity was added for clustering within HLA-allele-positive subsets. Repertoires with fewer than 30,000 or more than 120,000 public chains were left out of co-occurrence clustering, as were five repertoires with anomalous nucleotide sharing. TCRdb took over this immuneACCESS table, retaining in-frame rearrangements with V and J assigned. Such tables are incomplete; in checked studies, under half of the missing clones stem from an unresolved V gene, and the remainder is unexplained. The DNA was the basis for D and trimming; V, J and clone size are from that table. In all, the sample holds some 140,000 clones, and around 70% of those were seen once. About 3.4% of the sample belongs to the ten largest clones.

From the cysteine up to the phenylalanine, the CDR3 has a length of 14 residues. The only DNA kept is the CDR3, 42 bases in frame from the first base. The germline V gene (reference sequence) yields LNHDA for CDR1 and SQIVND for CDR2. V is shortened by 4 bases, J by 0 bases, and the region joining them spans 7 bases. Here is what the overall study found, with its caveats: Approximately 18 rarely observed V segments, including chromosome 9 orphons, were excluded from the earlier analysis of just under 600 of the donors because counts were too low. In a later genetic analysis, fewer N-insertions in productive TCRs were reported among donors in an Asian-associated ancestry cluster than the roughly 700-donor mean. A later analysis reported that several top co-occurrence clusters appeared linked to parvovirus B19, influenza, CMV and Epstein-Barr virus. Only TCR beta chains were sequenced in this cohort, and the absence of alpha or paired-chain data limited detectable features. The presence/absence analyses assumed that sequencing depth was roughly uniform across donors, and that assumption may not be true. A group of highly shared sequence variants was considered likely to be a technical artifact of the sequencing pipeline. A later genetic analysis associated a missense DCLRE1C variant with V-gene and J-gene trimming of TCR beta chains, and an independent cohort replicated the association. A further reported finding was that TCR beta sequences accurately predicted the HLA-A and HLA-B alleles for most subjects in the first cohort. In a later analysis, some 18,000 TCR beta sequences were associated with specific HLA alleles at a false discovery rate of 0.05. In vitro tests confirmed that a few of the cytomegalovirus-associated TCR beta chains recognize cytomegalovirus antigens. Because some donors lacked HLA typing at each locus, the association tests relied only on the typed subset. Most CMV-associated TCR beta chains appeared to be HLA-restricted in a later analysis, and the HLA associations seemed to be driven largely by CMV exposure. Assigning TCR associations to individual alleles was difficult when HLA alleles, especially DR and DQ, strongly co-occurred. In a later analysis, HLA-associated TCR beta chains were found to be more clonally expanded and to have lower generation probabilities than equally common non-associated chains. For the cohort, immune exposure information was limited to CMV serostatus. While some public TCRs were present in many individuals, most TCR sequences turned up only very rarely across donors. Correlated functional status among segregating V segments might be attributable to linkage disequilibrium, but an unknown experimental factor could not be ruled out. The classifier was reported to diagnose cytomegalovirus status with high specificity and sensitivity in both the original cohort and the validation cohort. In an earlier analysis of under 600 of the donors, most TCR beta V segments were observed in productive rearrangements about 87% or about 30% of the time, broadly matching IMGT annotations. Some IMGT-functional V segments, including TRBV6-2 and TRBV6-3, could not be distinguished by the 87-base-pair reads and were therefore excluded. It was suggested by the authors that the approach could potentially be generalized to other disease states and immunological phenotypes. The study gave a list of 150 to 200 TCR beta chains associated with cytomegalovirus. According to a later analysis, TCR association rates differed among HLA loci, with DRB1 alleles showing the most associated TCRs and HLA-C alleles showing the fewest.

The clonotype was recovered from a man younger than 45 in good health and CMV-seronegative. The sequenced sample consisted of PBMCs. Recombination linked TRBV19 to TRBJ1-5, with TRBD1 as a weak D call on 5 bases. The base sequence is TGTGCCAGTAGTACCCAGGGTAGCAATCAGCCCCAGCATTTT. Its amino acids are CASSTQGSNQPQHF. The CDR3 plus the reference TRBV19 and TRBJ1-5 genes for the other parts give the full variable domain: DGGITQSPKYLFRKEGQNVTLSCEQNLNHDAMYWYRQDPGQGLRLIYYSQIVNDFQKGDIAEGYSVSREKKESFPLTVTSAQKNPTAFYLCASSTQGSNQPQHFGDGTRLSIL.